What follows are 27 T cell receptor beta chains derived from one specimen sequenced in a study of spatial heterogeneity in lung cancer (dated by TCRdb to the late 2010s). The library was generated by 5' RACE. TCRdb records NextSeq 500 as the sequencer. TCRdb reprocessing: public reads trimmed at Q25 with fastp, clones called with MiXCR, in-frame beta chains kept. Entries that share a CDR3 protein sequence are merged under the most common genes and DNA. The sample table shows some 52,000 distinct CDR3 sequences, and around 7% are seen once. Of the sample, about 2.6% is held by the ten largest clones. The time point label corresponds to: sample taken at primary tumor resection. Whole RNA extracted from tumor and nontumor lung tissue, or from cryopreserved PBMC samples, was used for TCR sequencing without cell sorting. The sequencing used PBMCs, collected at surgery. Receptor source: a female donor with early-stage non-small cell lung cancer.

This clonotype was detected a few times. The chain carries TRBV6-2 or TRBV6-3 and TRBJ2-5; 7 bases align to TRBD2. The CDR3 covers 13 residues. V shed 7 bases, J shed 0 bases, and the junction held 2 bases outside the gene matches. In germline, CDR1 is MNHEY, CDR2 SVGEGT. The CDR3 loop reads CASNRGDQETQYF. CDR3 nucleotides: TGTGCCAGCAATCGGGGGGACCAAGAGACCCAGTACTTC.

The rearrangement joins TRBV7-2 to TRBJ2-3, with 9 bases aligning to TRBD2. Germline loops: CDR1 SGHTA, CDR2 FQGNSA. The CDR3 loop spans 15 amino acids. Losses at the gene ends were 5 bases for V and 7 bases for J; bases not matched to a gene: 10. The CDR3 nucleotides are TGTGCCAGCAGCGTAACCGCGGGGGGGCAATATACGCAGTATTTT. This sequence encodes CASSVTAGGQYTQYF.

About this clonotype: A read error may be the cause here, since a much bigger clone is one base away. The chain has TRBV2 and TRBJ1-2; D is perhaps TRBD1 (6 bases). The length of the CDR3 is 12 residues. Per germline, CDR1 SNHLY and CDR2 FYNNEI. CDR3 coding DNA: TGTGCCAGCAGCAGGACAGACTATGGCTGCACCTTC. Protein product: CASSRTDYGCTF.

The chain carries TRBV5-1 and TRBJ2-3; perhaps TRBD1 as D (6 bases). The CDR3 extends over 13 amino acids. CDR1 and CDR2 from the germline V gene are SGHRS and YFSETQ. V dropped 7 bases and J dropped 2 bases, with 11 bases sitting between them. Written as DNA, the CDR3 is TGCGCCAGCGCAAGGGGGTACACAGATACGCAGTATTTT. This sequence encodes CASARGYTDTQYF.

This clonotype was recorded at least ten times. V and J are TRBV29-1 and TRBJ1-1; D is possibly TRBD1 (6 bases). CDR1 and CDR2 from the germline V gene are SQVTM and ANQGSEA. This CDR3 has 13 residues. Trimming took 7 bases from V and 1 from J, leaving 13 bases between them. In DNA, the CDR3 is TGCAGCGGGCAACGGGGGGCGAACACTGAAGCTTTCTTT. Protein: CSGQRGANTEAFF.

Worth noting for this clonotype: A much larger clone sits a single nucleotide away, making a read error possible. This chain joins TRBV19 and TRBJ1-5; unclear D gene. The V and J ends lost 6 bases and 6 bases respectively, with 30 bases between them. The CDR3 is 19 amino acids. The germline V gene has CDR1 LNHDA and CDR2 SQIVND (reference sequence). CDR3 protein: CASRHGKDVRIASRQPQHF. The CDR3 nucleotides are TGTGCCAGTAGACATGGGAAAGACGTCCGCATCGCTTCCCGTCAGCCCCAGCATTTT.

This clonotype was observed at least ten times. The chain combines TRBV28 with TRBJ2-3; 10 bases map to TRBD1. The CDR3 length is 15 residues. Germline V gene data show CDR1 as MDHEN and CDR2 as SYDVKM. V shed 5 bases and J 4 bases; nucleotides not matched to a gene: 6. The CDR3 coding sequence is TGTGCCAGCAGTCGCCCGGGACAGGGGTCAGATACGCAGTATTTT. Protein sequence: CASSRPGQGSDTQYF.

This clonotype was picked up a small number of times. The genes are TRBV4-1 and TRBJ2-1, with TRBD2 identical over 13 bases. The CDR3 spans 16 residues. V was clipped by 4 bases and J by 9 bases; unmatched bases: 9. Germline V gives CDR1 MGHRA, CDR2 YSYEKL. CDR3 coding DNA: TGCGCCAGCAGCCTGACTACTAGCGGGGGGGCCGGTGAGCAGTTCTTC. It specifies CASSLTTSGGAGEQFF.

This clonotype was observed at least ten times. The rearrangement uses TRBV12-3 or TRBV12-4 and TRBJ2-1, with 8 positions matching TRBD1. V lost 5 bases, J lost 1 base, and 4 bases stayed unmatched. The CDR3 spans 15 residues. CDR3 region: CASSHRQGSYNEQFF. The CDR3 bases are TGTGCCAGCAGTCATAGACAGGGGTCCTACAATGAGCAGTTCTTC.

This clonotype was counted at least ten times. The chain couples TRBV25-1 to TRBJ2-6, with D possibly TRBD1 on 5 matching bases. CDR3 size: 16 residues. V dropped 4 bases and J dropped 1 base, with 11 bases sitting between them. Germline CDR1 is MGHDK and CDR2 is SYGVNS. The CDR3 protein is CASSGTRASGANVLTF. As DNA, the CDR3 is TGTGCCAGCAGTGGGACACGGGCTTCTGGGGCCAACGTCCTGACTTTC. The full variable domain, completed using reference TRBV25-1 and TRBJ2-6, is EADIYQTPRYLVIGTGKKITLECSQTMGHDKMYWYQQDPGMELHLIHYSYGVNSTEKGDLSSESTVSRIRTEHFPLTLESARPSHTSQYLCASSGTRASGANVLTFGAGSRLTVL.

This clonotype occurred many times. The chain couples TRBV7-8 to TRBJ2-6; D gene unclear. Between the trimmed V and J ends, which lost 4 bases and 0 bases, there was a span of 7 bases. The CDR3 runs 15 residues. The V gene's germline CDR1 is SGHVS and CDR2 FQNEAQ. CDR3 bases: TGTGCCAGCAGCTCCCTGGACTCTGGGGCCAACGTCCTGACTTTC. The encoded protein is CASSSLDSGANVLTF. The variable domain in full, completed from reference TRBV7-8 and TRBJ2-6, reads GAGVSQSPRYKVAKRGQDVALRCDPISGHVSLFWYQQALGQGPEFLTYFQNEAQLDKSGLPSDRFFAERPEGSVSTLKIQRTQQEDSAVYLCASSSLDSGANVLTFGAGSRLTVL.

This clonotype was seen repeatedly, ten times or more. The chain has TRBV12-3 or TRBV12-4 and TRBJ1-5; D remains unclear. Trimming took 4 bases from V and 6 from J, leaving 13 bases between them. CDR3 size: 14 residues. CDR3 nucleotide sequence: TGTGCCAGCAGTTCACTAATAGGGCGTCAGCCCCAGCATTTT. Protein: CASSSLIGRQPQHF.

There are a few counts of this clonotype. The gene calls are TRBV27 and TRBJ1-3; D is unclear. With 2 bases removed from V and 5 bases from J, the gap between germline ends came to 10 bases. The germline gives CDR1 MNHEY, CDR2 SMNVEV (reference sequence). This CDR3 has 14 residues. CDR3 sequence (DNA): TGTGCCAGCAGTTTAGGCGGCAAAAGAAACACCATATATTTT. This translates into CASSLGGKRNTIYF.

This clonotype was found many times. This sequence joins TRBV28 and TRBJ1-5; D is ambiguous. There are 12 residues in the CDR3. V gave up 8 bases and J gave up 5 bases, with 10 bases separating them. Germline values: CDR1 MDHEN, CDR2 SYDVKM. CDR3 sequence (DNA): TGTGCCAGCGCGAAGGGAGATCAGCCCCAGCATTTT. This codes for CASAKGDQPQHF.

This clonotype was recorded many times. The rearrangement links TRBV28 to TRBJ2-7; 8 bases map to TRBD2. The CDR3 loop spans 15 amino acids. J lost 4 bases, V lost 6 bases, and 11 bases had no gene match. The germline V gene has CDR1 MDHEN and CDR2 SYDVKM. The CDR3 coding sequence is TGTGCCAGCAGCCGAGCGGGGGCCGCATTGTACGAGCAGTACTTC. Translated: CASSRAGAALYEQYF.

This clonotype was detected a few times. The chain combines TRBV20-1 with TRBJ2-5; the match to TRBD2 covers 8 bases. With V trimmed by 0 bases and J by 0 bases, 6 bases remained unmatched. The germline V gene has CDR1 DFQATT and CDR2 SNEGSKA (reference sequence). The CDR3 covers 16 residues. The CDR3 DNA reads as TGCAGTGCTAGAGATCAACTAGCGGAGTACCAAGAGACCCAGTACTTC. It is translated as CSARDQLAEYQETQYF.

In its sample, this clonotype was seen a few times. The chain links TRBV24-1 to TRBJ1-1; a weak D match, TRBD1 (5 bases). V was cut by 0 bases and J by 6 bases, with 16 bases left in between. The CDR3 consists of 16 residues. Germline values: CDR1 KGHDR, CDR2 SFDVKD. Here the CDR3 reads CATSDLGGAGLPEAFF. The CDR3 region has the DNA TGTGCCACCAGTGATTTGGGAGGGGCCGGACTCCCTGAAGCTTTCTTT.

This clonotype was found a few times. This sequence joins TRBV27 and TRBJ1-5; no firm D call. The CDR3 is made up of 13 amino acids. Germline lookup yields CDR1 MNHEY and CDR2 SMNVEV (reference sequence). V was trimmed by 5 bases and J by 9 bases, leaving 14 bases between them. CDR3 in amino acids: CASSERNGMPQHF. CDR3 in DNA: TGTGCCAGCAGTGAAAGGAACGGGATGCCCCAGCATTTT.

V gene TRBV5-1 combines with J gene TRBJ2-3, with 11 bases identical to TRBD2. Germline V gene sequence: CDR1 SGHRS, CDR2 YFSETQ. This CDR3 spans 15 amino acids. Trimming took 4 bases from V and 4 from J; bases not matched to a gene: 5. This CDR3 is CASSPTSGGPDTQYF. The CDR3 DNA reads TGCGCCAGCAGCCCAACTAGCGGGGGACCAGATACGCAGTATTTT.

This rearrangement joins TRBV5-1 to TRBJ1-1; TRBD1 is a possible D gene (6 bases). Trimming cost V 7 bases and J 4 bases, with 17 bases left between them. The germline V gene has CDR1 SGHRS and CDR2 YFSETQ. CDR3 size: 14 residues. The CDR3 DNA reads as TGCGCCAGCGCCGCAGGGGACTCTGGCACTGAAGCTTTCTTT. It specifies CASAAGDSGTEAFF.

This clonotype was observed at least ten times. The V gene is TRBV7-6, the J gene TRBJ1-2; the match to TRBD1 covers 7 bases. The junction had 5 bases not matched to a gene; V was cut back by 3 bases and J by 7 bases. The germline CDR1 and CDR2 sequences are SGHVS and FNYEAQ. This CDR3 is built from 13 residues. The CDR3 is CASSLDRSSGYTF. The CDR3 nucleotides read TGTGCCAGCAGCTTGGACAGGAGCTCTGGCTACACCTTC.

This clonotype occurred many times. This chain links TRBV7-6 with TRBJ2-1; D might be TRBD2 (6 bases). This CDR3 spans 13 amino acids. Trimming took off 5 bases at V and 8 bases at J, with 13 bases between the two ends. CDR1 is SGHVS, CDR2 FNYEAQ, per germline. CDR3 region: CASSLARDYEQFF. CDR3 in DNA: TGTGCCAGCAGCCTGGCCAGGGACTATGAGCAGTTCTTC.

This clonotype showed up many times. The CDR3 bases are TGTGCCTGGAGTGTTACCGGGGCCAGCAATCAGCCCCAGCATTTT. It specifies CAWSVTGASNQPQHF. V and J are TRBV30 and TRBJ1-5; tentatively, D is TRBD1 (5 bases). V lost 0 bases, J lost 1 base, and 10 bases lay in between. CDR1 and CDR2 (germline): GTSNPN, SVGIG (reference sequence). CDR3 length: 15 amino acids.

This clonotype occurred many times. The CDR3 region is CASSQDKQGRVAFF. CDR3 nucleotide sequence: TGTGCCAGCAGCCAAGATAAGCAGGGGAGAGTGGCTTTCTTT. This chain links TRBV4-2 with TRBJ1-1, with a weak D call TRBD1 (6 bases). The CDR3 spans 14 residues. Trimming left V 0 bases short and J 11 bases short, with 16 bases between. Germline V lookup: CDR1 LGHNA, CDR2 YNFKEQ.

This clonotype was recorded many times. The chain uses TRBV2 and TRBJ2-2; 9 nucleotides align to TRBD1. Germline V gene data show CDR1 as SNHLY and CDR2 as FYNNEI. The CDR3 is 13 amino acids. V gave up 6 bases and J gave up 7 bases; unmatched junction bases: 3. CDR3: CASSGTGIGELFF. CDR3 sequence (DNA): TGTGCCAGCAGCGGGACAGGGATCGGGGAGCTGTTTTTT.

This clonotype was seen only a few times. The chain has TRBV12-3 or TRBV12-4 and TRBJ1-3, with D possibly matching TRBD1 (6 bases). V lost 7 bases to trimming and J lost 6 bases, with 16 bases between them. This CDR3 comprises 14 residues. The CDR3 protein is CASTGVLPENTIYF. Here the CDR3 DNA reads TGTGCCAGCACAGGGGTCCTCCCGGAAAACACCATATATTTT.

In this sample, this clonotype turned up a few times. The V call is TRBV27, the J call TRBJ2-5; 8 bases align to TRBD2. Germline loops: CDR1 MNHEY, CDR2 SMNVEV (reference sequence). The CDR3 has 15 amino acids. Losses at the gene ends were 1 base for V and 7 bases for J; bases not matched to a gene: 8. In DNA form, the CDR3 reads TGTGCCAGCAGTTTATTCGGGGGGGTCATGGTGACCCAGTACTTC. Translated: CASSLFGGVMVTQYF.